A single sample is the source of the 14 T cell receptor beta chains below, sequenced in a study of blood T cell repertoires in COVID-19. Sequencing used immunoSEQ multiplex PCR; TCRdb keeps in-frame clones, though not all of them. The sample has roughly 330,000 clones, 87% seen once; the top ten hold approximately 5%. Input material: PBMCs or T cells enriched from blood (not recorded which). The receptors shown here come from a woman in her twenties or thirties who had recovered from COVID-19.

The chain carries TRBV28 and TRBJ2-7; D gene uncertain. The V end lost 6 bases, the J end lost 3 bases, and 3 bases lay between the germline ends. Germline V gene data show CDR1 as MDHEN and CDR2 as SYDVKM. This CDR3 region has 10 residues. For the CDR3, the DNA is TGTGCCAGCAGCGGCTACGAGCAGTACTTC. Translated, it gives CASSGYEQYF.

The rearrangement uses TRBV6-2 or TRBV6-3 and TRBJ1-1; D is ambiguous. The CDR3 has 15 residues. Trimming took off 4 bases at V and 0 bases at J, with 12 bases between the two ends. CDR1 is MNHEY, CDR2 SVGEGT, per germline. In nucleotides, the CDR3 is TGTGCCAGCAGTTTGGGTCAGACAATGAACACTGAAGCTTTCTTT. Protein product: CASSLGQTMNTEAFF.

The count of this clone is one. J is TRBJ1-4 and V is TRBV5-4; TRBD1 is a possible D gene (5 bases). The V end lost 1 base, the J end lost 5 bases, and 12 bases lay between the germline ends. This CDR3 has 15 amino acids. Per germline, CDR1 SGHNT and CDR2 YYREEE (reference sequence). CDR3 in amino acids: CASSLSVKGNEKLFF. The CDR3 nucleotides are TGTGCCAGCAGCTTGTCGGTAAAGGGGAATGAAAAACTGTTTTTT.

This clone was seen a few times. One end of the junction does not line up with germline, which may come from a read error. This CDR3 reads CASSEPGQGIHEQYF. CDR3 bases: TGTGCTAGCAGCGAACCGGGACAGGGAATCCACGAGCAGTACTTC. The chain uses TRBV7-7 and TRBJ2-7; 9 bases map to TRBD1. Per germline, CDR1 SSHAT and CDR2 FNYEAQ (reference sequence). The length of the CDR3 is 15 residues.

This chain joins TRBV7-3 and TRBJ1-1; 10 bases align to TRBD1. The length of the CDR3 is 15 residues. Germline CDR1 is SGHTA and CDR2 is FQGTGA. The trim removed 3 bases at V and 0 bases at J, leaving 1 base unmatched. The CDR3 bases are TGTGCCAGCAGCTTGGGGACAGGGGTGAACACTGAAGCTTTCTTT. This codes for CASSLGTGVNTEAFF.

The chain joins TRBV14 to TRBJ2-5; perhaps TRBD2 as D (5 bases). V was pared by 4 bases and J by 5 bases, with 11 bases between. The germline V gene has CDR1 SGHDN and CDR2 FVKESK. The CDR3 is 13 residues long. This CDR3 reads CASSRARTETQYF. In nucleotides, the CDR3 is TGTGCCAGCAGCCGAGCAAGGACTGAGACCCAGTACTTC.

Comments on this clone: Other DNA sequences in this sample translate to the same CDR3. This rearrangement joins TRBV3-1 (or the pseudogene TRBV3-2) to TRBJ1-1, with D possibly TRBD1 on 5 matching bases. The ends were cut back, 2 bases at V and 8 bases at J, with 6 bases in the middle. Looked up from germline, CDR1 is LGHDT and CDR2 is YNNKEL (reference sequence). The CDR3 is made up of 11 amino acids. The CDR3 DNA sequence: TGTGCCAGCAGCCAACAGGGCGAAGCTTTCTTT. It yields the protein CASSQQGEAFF.

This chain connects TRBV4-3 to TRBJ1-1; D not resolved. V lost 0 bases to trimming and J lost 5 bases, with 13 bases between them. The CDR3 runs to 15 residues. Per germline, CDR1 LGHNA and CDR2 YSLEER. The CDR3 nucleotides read TGCGCCAGCAGCCAAGATGACGGGGTAGGGACTGAAGCTTTCTTT. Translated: CASSQDDGVGTEAFF.

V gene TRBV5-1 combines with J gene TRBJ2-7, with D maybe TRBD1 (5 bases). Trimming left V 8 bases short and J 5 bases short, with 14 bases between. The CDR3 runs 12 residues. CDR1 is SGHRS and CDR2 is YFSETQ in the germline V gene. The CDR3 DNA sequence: TGCGCCAGTTCAGCAGGGATCCACGAGCAGTACTTC. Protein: CASSAGIHEQYF.

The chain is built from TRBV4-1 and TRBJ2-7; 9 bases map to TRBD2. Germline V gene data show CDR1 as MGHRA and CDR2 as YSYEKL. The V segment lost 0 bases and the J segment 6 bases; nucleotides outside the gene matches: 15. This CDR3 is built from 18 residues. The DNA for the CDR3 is TGCGCCAGCAGCCAAGATGGGGCTAGCGGGGACGCTGAGGGCGAGCAGTACTTC. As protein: CASSQDGASGDAEGEQYF.

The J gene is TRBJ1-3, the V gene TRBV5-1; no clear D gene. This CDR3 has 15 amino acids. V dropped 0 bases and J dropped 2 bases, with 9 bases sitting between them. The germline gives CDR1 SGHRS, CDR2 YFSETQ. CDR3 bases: TGCGCCAGCAGCTTGGGAGGGTCGACTGGAAACACCATATATTTT. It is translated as CASSLGGSTGNTIYF. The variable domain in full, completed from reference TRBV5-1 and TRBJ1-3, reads KAGVTQTPRYLIKTRGQQVTLSCSPISGHRSVSWYQQTPGQGLQFLFEYFSETQRNKGNFPGRFSGRQFSNSRSEMNVSTLELGDSALYLCASSLGGSTGNTIYFGEGSWLTVV.

DNA for the CDR3: TGTGCCAGTAGTGAGGGACAGTCGGGCGTCGGGGAGCTGTTTTTT. Residues: CASSEGQSGVGELFF. The chain links TRBV19 to TRBJ2-2, with TRBD1 identical over 7 bases. The germline V gene has CDR1 LNHDA and CDR2 SQIVND (reference sequence). The CDR3 extends over 15 amino acids. With V trimmed by 5 bases and J by 7 bases, 10 bases remained unmatched.

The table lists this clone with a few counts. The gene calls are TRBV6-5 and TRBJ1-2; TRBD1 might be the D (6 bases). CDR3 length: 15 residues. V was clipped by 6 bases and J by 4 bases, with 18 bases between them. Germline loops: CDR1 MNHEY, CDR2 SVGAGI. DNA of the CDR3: TGTGCCAGCAGAGCCGGGACAAGCTCGGGCTATGGCTACACCTTC. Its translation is CASRAGTSSGYGYTF.

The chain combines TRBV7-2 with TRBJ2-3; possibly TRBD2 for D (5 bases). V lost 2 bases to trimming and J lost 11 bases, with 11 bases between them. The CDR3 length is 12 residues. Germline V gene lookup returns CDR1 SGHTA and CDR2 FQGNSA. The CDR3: CASSLLDSRQYF. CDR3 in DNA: TGTGCCAGCAGCTTATTGGACTCGCGGCAGTATTTT.